The T cell receptor (beta chain) under discussion was sequenced for a study of blood T cell repertoires in COVID-19. Per the authors' pipeline: The assay estimated nucleated cells by amplifying reference gene primers. Here immunoSEQ multiplex PCR was the method, and the copy in TCRdb shows in-frame clones only, minus some. The V and J calls and clone size come from that table; D and trimming were worked out from the DNA. The repertoire holds about 260,000 clones, with roughly nine tenths as singletons. V gave up 3 bases and J gave up 3 bases, with 9 bases separating them. Germline V lookup: CDR1 SGHTA, CDR2 FQGNSA. The length of the CDR3 is 14 residues.

This receptor was identified in a woman aged 45-59 years who had recovered from COVID-19. The genes are TRBV7-2 and TRBJ2-1; a possible D gene is TRBD2 (6 bases). Source material: PBMCs or T cells enriched from blood (not recorded which). The CDR3 DNA is TGTGCCAGCAGCTTGGTGGGGGGCTACAATGAGCAGTTCTTC. Its translation is CASSLVGGYNEQFF.